This TCR beta chain emerged from a study of radiation and T cells in renal cell carcinoma. Time point defined: blood 2 weeks post-SBRT. The treatment was: 15 Gy SBRT to primary tumor, nephrectomy 4 weeks later. This CDR3 is built from 14 residues. V dropped 6 bases and J dropped 0 bases, with 11 bases sitting between them. Germline assignment: CDR1 LNHDA and CDR2 SQIVND (reference sequence). Sequenced by immunoSEQ multiplex PCR; TCRdb stores in-frame clones only, minus some. This table has roughly 120,000 clones, 75% to 90% appearing once. This receptor was taken from a woman aged 60-70 years with renal cell carcinoma. The sequencing here drew on blood, taken from a patient whose treatment included radiotherapy and nephrectomy. The gene calls are TRBV19 and TRBJ1-1; D is possibly TRBD1 (5 bases). CDR3 loop: CASSPGRMNTEAFF. Here the CDR3 DNA reads TGTGCCAGTAGCCCGGGACGGATGAACACTGAAGCTTTCTTT.